The clone carrying this TCR beta chain was observed many times. The target antigen is unknown. Sequencing libraries made from TCR beta cDNA carried unique molecular identifiers. One entry per CDR3 protein results from TCRdb running MiXCR on the PCR reads. The sample yields about 500,000 distinct CDR3 sequences, over 35% seen once. This sample was taken from a study of post-analysis software for immune sequencing data. Overall study: The disease courses spanned relapsing-remitting, secondary progressive and progressive-relapsing forms of multiple sclerosis.

The study's findings and limits: Significantly lower normalized Chao1 diversity was seen in multiple sclerosis patients than in controls. The study found TRBV5-6, TRBV5-1 and TRBV20-1 among five TRBV segments more frequent in patients than controls.

The CDR3 loop spans 17 amino acids. V lost 4 bases, J lost 3 bases, and 12 bases stayed unmatched. The specimen was blood. This rearrangement joins TRBV12-3 or TRBV12-4 to TRBJ2-3; 8 bases match TRBD2. The clonotype was recovered from a girl between 10 and 17 years old with multiple sclerosis. CDR3 in amino acids: CASSYDTSREGTDTQYF. In DNA form, the CDR3 reads TGTGCCAGCAGTTATGACACCAGTCGGGAGGGAACAGATACGCAGTATTTT.